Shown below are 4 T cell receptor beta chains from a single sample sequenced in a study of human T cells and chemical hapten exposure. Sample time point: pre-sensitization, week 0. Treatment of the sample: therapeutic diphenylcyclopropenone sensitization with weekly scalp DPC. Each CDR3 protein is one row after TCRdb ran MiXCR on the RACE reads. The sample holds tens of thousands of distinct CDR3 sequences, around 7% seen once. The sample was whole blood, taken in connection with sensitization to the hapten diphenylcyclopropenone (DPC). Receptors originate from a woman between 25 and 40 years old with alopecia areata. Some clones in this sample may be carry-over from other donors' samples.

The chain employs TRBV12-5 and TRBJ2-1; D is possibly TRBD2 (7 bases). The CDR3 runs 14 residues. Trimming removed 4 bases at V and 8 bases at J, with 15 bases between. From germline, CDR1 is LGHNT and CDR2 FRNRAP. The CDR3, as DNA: TGTGCTAGTGGTTCTCTCTTGGGGGGGCATGAGCAGTTCTTC. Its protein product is CASGSLLGGHEQFF.

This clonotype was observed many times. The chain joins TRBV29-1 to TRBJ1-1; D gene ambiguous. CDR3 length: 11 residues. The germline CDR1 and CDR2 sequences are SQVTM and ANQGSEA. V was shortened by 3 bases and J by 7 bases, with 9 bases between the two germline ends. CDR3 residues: CSVELAGEAFF. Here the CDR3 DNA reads TGCAGCGTTGAGCTGGCAGGTGAAGCTTTCTTT.

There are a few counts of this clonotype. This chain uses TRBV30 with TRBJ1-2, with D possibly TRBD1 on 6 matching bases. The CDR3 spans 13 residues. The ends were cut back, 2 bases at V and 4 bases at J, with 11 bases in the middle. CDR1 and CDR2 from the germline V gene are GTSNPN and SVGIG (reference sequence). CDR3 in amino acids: CAWSSTGSYGYTF. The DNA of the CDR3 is TGTGCCTGGAGTTCGACAGGATCCTATGGCTACACCTTC.

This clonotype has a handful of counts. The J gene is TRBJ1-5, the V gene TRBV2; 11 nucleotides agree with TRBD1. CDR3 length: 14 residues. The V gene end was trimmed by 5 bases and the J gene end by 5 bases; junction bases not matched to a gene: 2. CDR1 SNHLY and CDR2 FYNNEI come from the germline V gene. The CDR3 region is CASSKGQGDQPQHF. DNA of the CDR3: TGTGCCAGCAGTAAGGGACAGGGGGATCAGCCCCAGCATTTT.